The source of this T cell receptor (beta chain) is a study of T cell changes during pregnancy in multiple sclerosis. This CDR3 spans 15 amino acids. J lost 2 bases, V lost 5 bases, and 6 bases had no gene match. The V gene's germline CDR1 is LNHDA and CDR2 SQIVND (reference sequence). Here immunoSEQ multiplex PCR was the method, and the copy in TCRdb shows in-frame clones only, minus some. In the table there are around 23,000 clones, 90% of which are singletons. This rearrangement joins TRBV19 to TRBJ2-7; 10 bases are a match to TRBD2. The sequence was collected from a female donor in good health, enrolled as a control in a pregnancy study. Sample: CD8+ T cells from peripheral blood mononuclear cells, taken in the third trimester of pregnancy. The CDR3 DNA reads as TGTGCCAGTAGTTACTCTACTAGCGGGACCTACGAGCAGTACTTC. This sequence encodes CASSYSTSGTYEQYF.